The 26 T cell receptor beta chains listed next were all sequenced from one sample in a study of regulatory T cells in long-lasting Graves disease. The time point was: persistent/refractory GD, antithyroid drugs over 5 years with positive TRAb. The authors made the TCR library using RNA they extracted from PBMCs. CDR3-region Arm-PCR and iRepertoire HTBI primers produced the TCR beta libraries. Using its own MiXCR run on the multiplex PCR reads, TCRdb lists one record per CDR3 protein. The table lists about 660,000 distinct CDR3 sequences, approximately 31% of them singletons. Sequencing was performed on peripheral blood mononuclear cells (PBMCs), taken when the disease was refractory, from a patient treated with antithyroid drugs. These receptors all stem from a female donor with Graves disease.

In this sample, this clonotype turned up a few times. The chain combines TRBV7-3 with TRBJ2-1; 7 bases match TRBD2. Germline CDR1 and CDR2: SGHTA and FQGTGA. The V gene end was trimmed by 4 bases and the J gene end by 6 bases; junction bases not matched to a gene: 9. The CDR3 runs to 15 residues. CDR3 residues: CASSSELAPTNEQFF. The DNA of the CDR3 is TGTGCCAGCAGCTCAGAACTAGCGCCTACCAATGAGCAGTTCTTC. The variable domain in full, with the rest retrieved from reference TRBV7-3 and TRBJ2-1, is GAGVSQTPSNKVTEKGKYVELRCDPISGHTALYWYRQSLGQGPEFLIYFQGTGAADDSGLPNDRFFAVRPEGSVSTLKIQRTERGDSAVYLCASSSELAPTNEQFFGPGTRLTVL.

This clonotype was observed a single time. The chain has TRBV19 and TRBJ1-1; 8 bases align to TRBD1. With V trimmed by 8 bases and J by 8 bases, 4 bases remained unmatched. The CDR3 has 11 amino acids. Germline CDR1 is LNHDA and CDR2 is SQIVND (reference sequence). This CDR3 is CASLRGREAFF. The CDR3, as DNA: TGTGCCAGTCTCAGGGGGCGGGAAGCTTTCTTT.

The V gene is TRBV27, the J gene TRBJ2-5, with D possibly TRBD2 on 6 matching bases. V was trimmed by 2 bases and J by 7 bases, leaving 14 bases between them. CDR3 length: 14 amino acids. Germline-derived CDR1 and CDR2 are MNHEY and SMNVEV (reference sequence). For the CDR3, the DNA is TGTGCCAGCAGTTTAATGGGGGGACGACGGACCCAGTACTTC. Residues: CASSLMGGRRTQYF.

There are a few counts of this clonotype. The V gene is TRBV12-3 or TRBV12-4, the J gene TRBJ1-5; D gene unclear. V lost 1 base, J lost 0 bases, and 4 bases lay in between. This CDR3 region has 14 residues. CDR3: CASSLEISNQPQHF. The CDR3 DNA reads as TGTGCCAGCAGTTTAGAGATTAGCAATCAGCCCCAGCATTTT.

The V gene is TRBV7-2, the J gene TRBJ2-1, with TRBD2 identical over 10 bases. V lost 5 bases to trimming and J lost 8 bases; unmatched junction nucleotides: 3. The CDR3 length is 13 residues. CDR1 and CDR2 from the germline V gene are SGHTA and FQGNSA. CDR3 region: CASSVTSGYEQFF. The CDR3 bases are TGTGCCAGCAGCGTGACTAGCGGGTATGAGCAGTTCTTC.

The genes are TRBV5-1 and TRBJ1-1, with D possibly being TRBD1 (6 bases). CDR1 is SGHRS and CDR2 is YFSETQ in the germline V gene. V was clipped by 4 bases and J by 0 bases, with 22 bases between them. The length of the CDR3 is 18 residues. This chain's CDR3 is CASSREGVAGTMNTEAFF. DNA of the CDR3: TGCGCCAGCAGCCGGGAGGGGGTGGCAGGAACTATGAACACTGAAGCTTTCTTT. The entire variable domain, with the rest obtained from reference TRBV5-1 and TRBJ1-1, is as follows: KAGVTQTPRYLIKTRGQQVTLSCSPISGHRSVSWYQQTPGQGLQFLFEYFSETQRNKGNFPGRFSGRQFSNSRSEMNVSTLELGDSALYLCASSREGVAGTMNTEAFFGQGTRLTVV.

In its sample, this clonotype was seen a few times. The chain joins TRBV19 to TRBJ1-1; D is undetermined. The germline V gene has CDR1 LNHDA and CDR2 SQIVND (reference sequence). This CDR3 is 15 amino acids long. V lost 7 bases to trimming and J lost 0 bases, with 15 bases between them. CDR3 nucleotides: TGTGCCAGTACTGTAGCCACGGGCTTGAACACTGAAGCTTTCTTT. Translation gives CASTVATGLNTEAFF.

The rearrangement joins TRBV20-1 to TRBJ2-7; D remains ambiguous. Germline V gives CDR1 DFQATT, CDR2 SNEGSKA (reference sequence). V was cut by 3 bases and J by 3 bases, with 6 bases left in between. CDR3 length: 11 amino acids. CDR3 amino acids: CSASHSYEQYF. The DNA for the CDR3 is TGCAGTGCTAGCCACAGCTACGAGCAGTACTTC.

The CDR3 nucleotides are TGTGCCAGCAGCCTATTGAGGGGCACCGGGGAGCTGTTTTTT. This encodes CASSLLRGTGELFF. V usage is TRBV11-1 and J usage is TRBJ2-2; D may correspond to TRBD1 or TRBD2 (5 bases each). Germline CDR1 and CDR2: SGHAT and FQDESV (reference sequence). V was clipped by 5 bases and J by 4 bases, with 11 bases between them. There are 14 residues in the CDR3. The full variable domain, in which reference TRBV11-1 and TRBJ2-2 provide the parts outside the CDR3, is EAEVAQSPRYKITEKSQAVAFWCDPISGHATLYWYRQILGQGPELLVQFQDESVVDDSQLPKDRFSAERLKGVDSTLKIQPAELGDSAMYLCASSLLRGTGELFFGEGSRLTVL.

A few counts support this clonotype. V usage is TRBV6-1 and J usage is TRBJ1-3, with 7 positions matching TRBD1. Trimming removed 7 bases from V and 2 bases from J; junction bases left unmatched: 5. CDR1 MNHNS and CDR2 SASEGT come from the germline V gene. The CDR3 sequence is 14 residues long. CDR3 sequence: CASTPGTAGNTIYF. CDR3 nucleotides: TGTGCCAGCACTCCCGGGACAGCTGGAAACACCATATATTTT.

The chain has TRBV18 and TRBJ2-7; 10 positions agree with TRBD1. V was pared by 5 bases and J by 6 bases, with 10 bases of the junction left unmatched. The CDR3 contains 15 residues. Looked up from germline, CDR1 is KGHSH and CDR2 is LQKENI. CDR3 bases: TGTGCCAGCTCATCCTGGGGGACAGGGGCTTCCGAGCAGTACTTC. The encoded protein is CASSSWGTGASEQYF.

The chain recombines TRBV20-1 with TRBJ1-3; D is unresolved. Germline loops: CDR1 DFQATT, CDR2 SNEGSKA (reference sequence). This CDR3 has 16 amino acids. Trimming left V 0 bases short and J 1 base short, with 13 bases between. CDR3 in amino acids: CSARDEGLGSGNTIYF. The CDR3 coding sequence is TGCAGTGCTAGAGATGAAGGCTTAGGGTCTGGAAACACCATATATTTT.

The table lists this clonotype with many counts. V gene TRBV7-8 combines with J gene TRBJ1-1; 8 positions agree with TRBD1. In germline, CDR1 is SGHVS, CDR2 FQNEAQ. Germline trimming cut 6 bases from V and 6 bases from J; bases unmatched to any gene: 12. The CDR3 loop spans 15 amino acids. This CDR3 reads CASRPGTGPVPEAFF. As DNA, the CDR3 is TGTGCCAGCAGACCCGGGACAGGACCTGTTCCTGAAGCTTTCTTT.

The chain joins TRBV19 to TRBJ1-1, with D perhaps matching TRBD1 (6 bases). This CDR3 region has 16 residues. V lost 1 base to trimming and J lost 1 base, with 13 bases between them. Germline V gene data show CDR1 as LNHDA and CDR2 as SQIVND (reference sequence). This CDR3 reads CASSIGGAGANTEAFF. In DNA, the CDR3 is TGTGCCAGTAGTATAGGTGGGGCAGGGGCGAACACTGAAGCTTTCTTT.

This clonotype was observed a few times. The rearrangement joins TRBV20-1 to TRBJ1-4, with 7 bases aligning to TRBD1. CDR1 and CDR2 (germline): DFQATT, SNEGSKA (reference sequence). The V segment lost 5 bases and the J segment 2 bases; nucleotides outside the gene matches: 2. The CDR3 has 13 amino acids. CDR3 sequence: CSAQQGTNEKLFF. The CDR3 DNA reads TGCAGTGCTCAACAGGGGACTAATGAAAAACTGTTTTTT.

This clonotype was counted ten times or more. The rearrangement uses TRBV6-1 and TRBJ1-2; possibly TRBD1 for D (6 bases). Germline CDR1 and CDR2: MNHNS and SASEGT. CDR3 size: 13 residues. V lost 5 bases, J lost 4 bases, and 11 bases lay in between. Here the CDR3 DNA reads TGTGCCAGCAGTCCAACAGGGCGCTATGGCTACACCTTC. Its translation is CASSPTGRYGYTF.

At least ten counts were recorded for this clonotype. This chain uses TRBV12-3 or TRBV12-4 with TRBJ1-2; D is ambiguous. The CDR3 is made up of 15 amino acids. Deletions cut 7 bases from V and 2 bases from J, with 17 bases between. The CDR3 DNA reads as TGTGCCAGCACCCCCTCCCGCAGGAACAACTATGGCTACACCTTC. Its translation is CASTPSRRNNYGYTF.

The chain joins TRBV6-9 to TRBJ1-2, with 8 bases matching TRBD1. The CDR3 is made up of 15 amino acids. Per germline, CDR1 MNHGY and CDR2 SVAAGI. V trimming: 3 bases; J trimming: 4 bases; junction bases outside the gene matches: 7. The CDR3 loop is CASSYPGTGTYGYTF. DNA for the CDR3: TGTGCCAGCAGTTACCCTGGGACAGGCACCTATGGCTACACCTTC.

The V call is TRBV29-1, the J call TRBJ1-4; 7 nucleotides agree with TRBD1. CDR1 SQVTM and CDR2 ANQGSEA come from the germline V gene. V dropped 6 bases and J dropped 7; count of bases not matched to a gene: 8. The CDR3 is 13 amino acids. CDR3 in DNA: TGCAGCGTGGGGGACAGTGTAATTGAAAAACTGTTTTTT. Its translation: CSVGDSVIEKLFF.

This clonotype occurred a few times. The rearrangement uses TRBV20-1 and TRBJ1-5, with D possibly matching TRBD1 (6 bases). CDR1 is DFQATT, CDR2 SNEGSKA, per germline (reference sequence). Trimming took 2 bases from V and 2 from J, leaving 19 bases between them. This CDR3 is 17 amino acids long. The CDR3 spells CSARKLTGGLGNQPQHF. Written as DNA, the CDR3 is TGCAGTGCTAGAAAGTTAACGGGGGGGCTTGGCAATCAGCCCCAGCATTTT.

This clonotype was picked up many times. J is TRBJ1-1 and V is TRBV6-1; no clear D. Germline CDR1 and CDR2: MNHNS and SASEGT. V lost 2 bases and J lost 3, with 16 bases in between. CDR3 length equals 16 residues. The CDR3 DNA follows: TGTGCCAGCAGTGAATGGTCAGTCGGGAGGGACACTGAAGCTTTCTTT. This codes for CASSEWSVGRDTEAFF.

This clonotype has a single count. The CDR3 sequence is CASTERKRAGPYEQFF. CDR3 sequence (DNA): TGTGCCAGCACCGAACGGAAGCGGGCCGGGCCCTATGAGCAGTTCTTC. The rearrangement joins TRBV6-1 to TRBJ2-1; D perhaps matches TRBD2 (6 bases). This CDR3 region has 16 residues. The V and J ends lost 7 bases and 8 bases respectively, with 24 bases between them. Per germline, CDR1 MNHNS and CDR2 SASEGT.

The rearrangement joins TRBV7-2 to TRBJ1-2; unclear D gene. This CDR3 comprises 15 residues. V was shortened by 4 bases and J by 6 bases, with 18 bases between the two germline ends. Looked up from germline, CDR1 is SGHTA and CDR2 is FQGNSA. The CDR3 loop reads CASSSLAGTVNGYTF. The CDR3 nucleotides read TGTGCCAGCAGCTCCCTAGCGGGTACAGTTAATGGCTACACCTTC.

This clonotype occurred a few times. The J gene is TRBJ2-5, the V gene TRBV19; D is possibly TRBD2 (5 bases). There are 16 residues in the CDR3. CDR1 is LNHDA and CDR2 is SQIVND in the germline V gene (reference sequence). V was clipped by 3 bases and J by 2 bases, with 16 bases between them. CDR3 region: CASSMPRTGGQETQYF. DNA of the CDR3: TGTGCCAGTAGTATGCCCCGGACTGGTGGGCAAGAGACCCAGTACTTC. The whole variable domain, remainder taken from reference TRBV19 and TRBJ2-5, is DGGITQSPKYLFRKEGQNVTLSCEQNLNHDAMYWYRQDPGQGLRLIYYSQIVNDFQKGDIAEGYSVSREKKESFPLTVTSAQKNPTAFYLCASSMPRTGGQETQYFGPGTRLLVL.

The rearrangement uses TRBV2 and TRBJ2-5, with 9 bases identical to TRBD2. The CDR3 spans 15 residues. The V gene's germline CDR1 is SNHLY and CDR2 FYNNEI. Trimming cost V 4 bases and J 5 bases; bases outside gene matches: 8. CDR3 DNA: TGTGCCAGCAGTGGGGGAGCGGGAGGAGGGGAGACCCAGTACTTC. Residues: CASSGGAGGGETQYF.

V gene TRBV5-1 combines with J gene TRBJ1-1; 8 bases align to TRBD1. CDR1 and CDR2 (germline): SGHRS, YFSETQ. V dropped 0 bases and J dropped 0; count of bases not matched to a gene: 10. The CDR3 has 18 amino acids. As DNA, the CDR3 is TGCGCCAGCAGCTTGGTCCCCGGACAGGGATCAATGAACACTGAAGCTTTCTTT. This gives the protein CASSLVPGQGSMNTEAFF. The variable domain in full, completed from reference TRBV5-1 and TRBJ1-1, reads KAGVTQTPRYLIKTRGQQVTLSCSPISGHRSVSWYQQTPGQGLQFLFEYFSETQRNKGNFPGRFSGRQFSNSRSEMNVSTLELGDSALYLCASSLVPGQGSMNTEAFFGQGTRLTVV.